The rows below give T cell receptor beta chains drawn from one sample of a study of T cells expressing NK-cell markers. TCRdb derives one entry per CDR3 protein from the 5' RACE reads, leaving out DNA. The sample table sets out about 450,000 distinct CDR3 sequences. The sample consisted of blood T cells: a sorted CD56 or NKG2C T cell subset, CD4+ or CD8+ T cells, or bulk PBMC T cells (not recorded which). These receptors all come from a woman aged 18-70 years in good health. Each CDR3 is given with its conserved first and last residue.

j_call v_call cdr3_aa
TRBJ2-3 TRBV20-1 CSAPQGSGGSDTQYF
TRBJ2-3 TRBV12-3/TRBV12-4 CASSPEWGTQYF
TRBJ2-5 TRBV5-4 CASSYSLLPTSGRGETQYF
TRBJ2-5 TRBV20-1 CSARGPALTQYF
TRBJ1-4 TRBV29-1 CSAQDGSTNEKLFF
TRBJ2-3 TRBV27 CASSPRDTRGDTQYF
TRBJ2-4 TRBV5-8 CASNLLAGPNIQYF
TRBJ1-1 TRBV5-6 CASSFREGSGEAFF
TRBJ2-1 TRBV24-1 CATSGRLAGAYNEQFF
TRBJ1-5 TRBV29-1 CSVEEQGGQPQHF
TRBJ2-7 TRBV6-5 CASSSATGGWGYLYEQYF